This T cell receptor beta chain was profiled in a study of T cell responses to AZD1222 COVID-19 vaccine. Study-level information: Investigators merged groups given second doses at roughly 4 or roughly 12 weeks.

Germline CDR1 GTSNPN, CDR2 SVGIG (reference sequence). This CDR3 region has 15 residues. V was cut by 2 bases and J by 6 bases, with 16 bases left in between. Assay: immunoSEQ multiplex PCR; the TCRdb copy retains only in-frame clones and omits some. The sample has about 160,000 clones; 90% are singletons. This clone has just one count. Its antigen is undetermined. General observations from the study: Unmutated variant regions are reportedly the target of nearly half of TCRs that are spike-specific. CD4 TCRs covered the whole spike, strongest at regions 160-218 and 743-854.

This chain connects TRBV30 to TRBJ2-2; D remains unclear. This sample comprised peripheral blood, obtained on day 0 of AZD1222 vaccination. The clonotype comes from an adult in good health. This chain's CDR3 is CAWSLDHGVSGELFF. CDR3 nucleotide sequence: TGTGCCTGGAGTTTGGATCATGGGGTTTCCGGGGAGCTGTTTTTT.